The clone carrying this TCR beta chain was found a few times. These data come from a study of identical twins. TCRdb ran MiXCR on the 5' RACE reads and lists one entry per CDR3 protein. The sample contains 470,000 or so distinct CDR3 sequences, roughly a quarter of which appear only once. V lost 7 bases to trimming and J lost 4 bases, with 8 bases between them. Germline lookup yields CDR1 DFQATT and CDR2 SNEGSKA (reference sequence). This CDR3 has 11 amino acids. This sample also appeared in a second study, on T cells expressing NK-cell markers.

V usage is TRBV20-1 and J usage is TRBJ1-3; the D is unclear. The TCR originated in a woman under 30 in good health. The specimen was CD4+ T cells sorted from blood. Written as DNA, the CDR3 is TGCAGTGGAGATTCGGGAAACACCATATATTTT. It translates to CSGDSGNTIYF.